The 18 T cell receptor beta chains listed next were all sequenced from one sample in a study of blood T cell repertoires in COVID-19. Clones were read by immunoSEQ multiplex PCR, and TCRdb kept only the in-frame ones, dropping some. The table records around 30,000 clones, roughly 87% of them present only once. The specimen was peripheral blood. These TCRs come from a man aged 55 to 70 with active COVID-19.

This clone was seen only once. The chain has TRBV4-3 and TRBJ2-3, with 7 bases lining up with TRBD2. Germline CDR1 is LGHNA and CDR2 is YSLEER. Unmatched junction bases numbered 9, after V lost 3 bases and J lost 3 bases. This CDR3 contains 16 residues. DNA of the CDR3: TGCGCCAGCAGCCAGGGGGGGGAGGGTTTGACAGATACGCAGTATTTT. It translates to CASSQGGEGLTDTQYF.

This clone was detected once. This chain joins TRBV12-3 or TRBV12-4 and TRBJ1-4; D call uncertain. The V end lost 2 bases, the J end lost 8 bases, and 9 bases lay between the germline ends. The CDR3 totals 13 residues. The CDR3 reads CASSLNREEKLFF. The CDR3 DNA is TGTGCCAGCAGTTTAAACAGAGAAGAAAAACTGTTTTTT.

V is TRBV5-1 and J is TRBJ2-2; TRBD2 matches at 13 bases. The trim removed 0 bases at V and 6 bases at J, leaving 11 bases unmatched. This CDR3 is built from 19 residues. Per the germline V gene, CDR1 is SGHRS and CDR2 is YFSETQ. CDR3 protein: CASSLARGLAGPGAGELFF. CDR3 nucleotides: TGCGCCAGCAGCTTGGCCCGGGGACTAGCGGGACCCGGGGCCGGGGAGCTGTTTTTT.

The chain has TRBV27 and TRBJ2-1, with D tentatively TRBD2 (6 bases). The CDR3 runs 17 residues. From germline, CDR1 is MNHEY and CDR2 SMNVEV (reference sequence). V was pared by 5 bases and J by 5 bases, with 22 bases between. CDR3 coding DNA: TGTGCCAGCAGTCACACCCCTCCTAGCGCCAAAAACAATGAGCAGTTCTTC. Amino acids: CASSHTPPSAKNNEQFF.

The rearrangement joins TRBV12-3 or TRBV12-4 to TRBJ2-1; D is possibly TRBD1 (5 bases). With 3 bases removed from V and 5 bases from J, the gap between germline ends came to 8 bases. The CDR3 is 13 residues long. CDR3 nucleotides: TGTGCCAGCAGTTTCGCAGGGCACAATGAGCAGTTCTTC. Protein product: CASSFAGHNEQFF.

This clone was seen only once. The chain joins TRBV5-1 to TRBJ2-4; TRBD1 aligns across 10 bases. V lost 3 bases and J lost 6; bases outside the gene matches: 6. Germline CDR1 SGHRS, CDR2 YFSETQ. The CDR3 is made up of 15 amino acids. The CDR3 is CASSSPGQGINIQYF. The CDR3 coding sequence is TGCGCCAGCAGCTCGCCGGGACAGGGGATAAACATTCAGTACTTC.

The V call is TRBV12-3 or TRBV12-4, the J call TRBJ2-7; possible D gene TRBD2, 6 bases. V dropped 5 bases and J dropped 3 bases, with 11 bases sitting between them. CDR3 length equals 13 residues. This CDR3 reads CASSLRLVYEQYF. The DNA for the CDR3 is TGTGCCAGCAGTCTAAGACTAGTCTACGAGCAGTACTTC.

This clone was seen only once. Written as DNA, the CDR3 is TGTGCCAGCAGTGAAGGATATGCCCAGGCCTATGGCTACACCTTC. Its translation: CASSEGYAQAYGYTF. V gene TRBV6-1 combines with J gene TRBJ1-2; D uncertain. CDR1 and CDR2 from the germline V gene are MNHNS and SASEGT. Trimming cost V 1 base and J 4 bases, with 13 bases left between them. The CDR3 consists of 15 residues.

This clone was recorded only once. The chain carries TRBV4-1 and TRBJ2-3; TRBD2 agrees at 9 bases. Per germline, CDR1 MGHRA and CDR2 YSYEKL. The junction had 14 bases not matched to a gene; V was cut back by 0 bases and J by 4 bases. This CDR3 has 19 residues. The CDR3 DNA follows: TGCGCCAGCAGCCAAGATCCGCTATTTAGCGGGGGTTTGCCAGATACGCAGTATTTT. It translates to CASSQDPLFSGGLPDTQYF.

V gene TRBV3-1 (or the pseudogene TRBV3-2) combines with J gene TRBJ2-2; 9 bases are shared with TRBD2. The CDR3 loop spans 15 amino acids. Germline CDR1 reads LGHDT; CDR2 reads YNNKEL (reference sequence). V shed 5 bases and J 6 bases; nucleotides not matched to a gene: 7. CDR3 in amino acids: CASSMTSGRAGELFF. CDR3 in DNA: TGTGCCAGCAGCATGACTAGCGGTCGGGCCGGGGAGCTGTTTTTT.

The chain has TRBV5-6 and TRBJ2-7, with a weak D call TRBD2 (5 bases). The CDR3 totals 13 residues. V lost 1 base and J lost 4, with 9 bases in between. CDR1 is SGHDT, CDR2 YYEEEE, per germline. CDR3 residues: CASSLSSIYEQYF. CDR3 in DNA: TGTGCCAGCAGCTTGTCTAGCATTTACGAGCAGTACTTC.

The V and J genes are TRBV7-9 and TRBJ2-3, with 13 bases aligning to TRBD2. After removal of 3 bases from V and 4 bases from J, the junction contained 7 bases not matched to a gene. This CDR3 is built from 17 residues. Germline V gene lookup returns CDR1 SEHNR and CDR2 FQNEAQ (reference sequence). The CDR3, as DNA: TGTGCCAGCAGCTTTCCCGGACTAGCGGGAGCTTCAGATACGCAGTATTTT. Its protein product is CASSFPGLAGASDTQYF. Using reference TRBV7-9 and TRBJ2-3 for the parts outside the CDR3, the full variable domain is DTGVSQNPRHKITKRGQNVTFRCDPISEHNRLYWYRQTLGQGPEFLTYFQNEAQLEKSRLLSDRFSAERPKGSFSTLEIQRTEQGDSAMYLCASSFPGLAGASDTQYFGPGTRLTVL.

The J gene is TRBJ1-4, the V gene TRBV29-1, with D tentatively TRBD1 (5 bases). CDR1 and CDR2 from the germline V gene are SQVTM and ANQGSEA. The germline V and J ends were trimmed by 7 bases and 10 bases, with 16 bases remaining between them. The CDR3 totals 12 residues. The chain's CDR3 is CSAQGSIGKLFF. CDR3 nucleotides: TGCAGCGCCCAGGGATCTATCGGAAAACTGTTTTTT. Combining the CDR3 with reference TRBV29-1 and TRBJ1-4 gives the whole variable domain SAVISQKPSRDICQRGTSLTIQCQVDSQVTMMFWYRQQPGQSLTLIATANQGSEATYESGFVIDKFPISRPNLTFSTLTVSNMSPEDSSIYLCSAQGSIGKLFFGSGTQLSVL.

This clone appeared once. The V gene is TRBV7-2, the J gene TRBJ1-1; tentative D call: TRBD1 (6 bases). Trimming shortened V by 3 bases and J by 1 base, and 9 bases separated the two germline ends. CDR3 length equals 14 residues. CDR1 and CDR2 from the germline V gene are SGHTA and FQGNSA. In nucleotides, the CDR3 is TGTGCCAGCAGCTTGAGACAGGCGAACACTGAAGCTTTCTTT. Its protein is CASSLRQANTEAFF.

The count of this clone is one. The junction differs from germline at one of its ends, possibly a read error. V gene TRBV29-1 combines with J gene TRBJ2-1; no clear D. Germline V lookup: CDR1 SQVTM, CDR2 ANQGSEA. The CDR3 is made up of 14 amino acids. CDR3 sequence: CSVEVRTSYNEQFF. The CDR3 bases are TGCAGCGTGGAAGTTAGAACCTCCTACAATGAGCAGTTCTTC.

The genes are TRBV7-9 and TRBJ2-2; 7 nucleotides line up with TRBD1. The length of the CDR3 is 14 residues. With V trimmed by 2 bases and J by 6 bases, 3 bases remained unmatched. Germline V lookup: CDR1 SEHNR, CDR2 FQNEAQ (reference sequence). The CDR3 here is CASSLKGGPGELFF. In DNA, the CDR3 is TGTGCCAGCAGCTTAAAAGGGGGCCCCGGGGAGCTGTTTTTT. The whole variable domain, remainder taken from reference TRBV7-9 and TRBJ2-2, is DTGVSQNPRHKITKRGQNVTFRCDPISEHNRLYWYRQTLGQGPEFLTYFQNEAQLEKSRLLSDRFSAERPKGSFSTLEIQRTEQGDSAMYLCASSLKGGPGELFFGEGSRLTVL.

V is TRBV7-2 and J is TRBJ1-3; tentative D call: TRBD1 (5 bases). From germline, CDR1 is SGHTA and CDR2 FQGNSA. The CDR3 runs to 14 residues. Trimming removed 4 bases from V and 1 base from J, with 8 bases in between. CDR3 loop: CASSWGVSGNTIYF. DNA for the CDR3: TGTGCCAGCAGCTGGGGGGTTTCTGGAAACACCATATATTTT. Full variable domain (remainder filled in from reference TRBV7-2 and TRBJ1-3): GAGVSQSPSNKVTEKGKDVELRCDPISGHTALYWYRQSLGQGLEFLIYFQGNSAPDKSGLPSDRFSAERTGGSVSTLTIQRTQQEDSAVYLCASSWGVSGNTIYFGEGSWLTVV.

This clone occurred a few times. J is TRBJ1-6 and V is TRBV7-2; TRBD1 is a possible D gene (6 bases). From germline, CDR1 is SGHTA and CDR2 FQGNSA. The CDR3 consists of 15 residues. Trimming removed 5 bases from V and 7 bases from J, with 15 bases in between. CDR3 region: CASSPRQVSNSPLHF. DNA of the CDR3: TGTGCCAGCAGCCCGAGACAGGTGTCAAATTCACCCCTCCACTTT.